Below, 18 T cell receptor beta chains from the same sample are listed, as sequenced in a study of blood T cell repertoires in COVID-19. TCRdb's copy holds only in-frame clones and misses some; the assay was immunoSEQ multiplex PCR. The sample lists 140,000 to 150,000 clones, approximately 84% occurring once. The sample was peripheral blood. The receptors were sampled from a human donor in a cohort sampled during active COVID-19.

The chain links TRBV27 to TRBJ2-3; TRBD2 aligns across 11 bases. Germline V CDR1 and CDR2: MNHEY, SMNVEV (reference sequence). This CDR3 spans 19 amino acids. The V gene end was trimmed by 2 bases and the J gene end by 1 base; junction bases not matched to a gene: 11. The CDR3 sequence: CASSLKTSGKFRGTDTQYF. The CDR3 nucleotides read TGTGCCAGCAGTTTAAAGACTAGCGGGAAGTTCAGAGGCACAGATACGCAGTATTTT.

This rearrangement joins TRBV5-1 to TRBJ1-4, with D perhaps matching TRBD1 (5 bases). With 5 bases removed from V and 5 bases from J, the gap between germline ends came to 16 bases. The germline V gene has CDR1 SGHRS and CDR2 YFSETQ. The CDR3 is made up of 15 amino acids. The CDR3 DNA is TGCGCCAGCAGGGGTGCAGGGTCGAGAAATGAAAAACTGTTTTTT. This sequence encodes CASRGAGSRNEKLFF.

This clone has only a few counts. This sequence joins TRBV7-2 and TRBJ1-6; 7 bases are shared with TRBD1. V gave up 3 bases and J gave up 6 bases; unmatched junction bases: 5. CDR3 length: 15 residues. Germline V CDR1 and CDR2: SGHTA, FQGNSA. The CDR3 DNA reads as TGTGCCAGCAGCTTTCCCGGACAGGTTAATTCACCCCTCCACTTT. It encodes CASSFPGQVNSPLHF.

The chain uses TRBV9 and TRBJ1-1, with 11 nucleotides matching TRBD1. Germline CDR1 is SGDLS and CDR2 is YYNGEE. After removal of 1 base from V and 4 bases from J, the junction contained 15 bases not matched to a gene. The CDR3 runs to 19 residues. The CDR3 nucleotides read TGTGCCAGCAGCGTAAGGAGTATCGGGCCGGGACAGGGGGGCACTGAAGCTTTCTTT. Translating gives CASSVRSIGPGQGGTEAFF. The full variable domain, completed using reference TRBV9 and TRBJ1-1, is DSGVTQTPKHLITATGQRVTLRCSPRSGDLSVYWYQQSLDQGLQFLIQYYNGEERAKGNILERFSAQQFPDLHSELNLSSLELGDSALYFCASSVRSIGPGQGGTEAFFGQGTRLTVV.

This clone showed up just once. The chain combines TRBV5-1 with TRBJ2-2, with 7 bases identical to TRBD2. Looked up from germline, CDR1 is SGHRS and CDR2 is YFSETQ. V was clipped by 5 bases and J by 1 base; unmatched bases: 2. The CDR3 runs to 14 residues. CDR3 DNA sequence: TGCGCCAGCAGTTCTAGCGGGAACACCGGGGAGCTGTTTTTT. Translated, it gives CASSSSGNTGELFF.

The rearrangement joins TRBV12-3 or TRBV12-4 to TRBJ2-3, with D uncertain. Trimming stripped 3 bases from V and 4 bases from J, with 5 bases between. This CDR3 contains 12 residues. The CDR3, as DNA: TGTGCCAGCAGTTTGAAGCCAGATACGCAGTATTTT. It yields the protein CASSLKPDTQYF.

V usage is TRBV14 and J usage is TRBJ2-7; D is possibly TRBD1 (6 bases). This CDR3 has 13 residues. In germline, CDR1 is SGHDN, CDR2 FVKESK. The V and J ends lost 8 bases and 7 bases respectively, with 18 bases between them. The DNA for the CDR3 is TGTGCCAGCTCCATAGACAGGTTTCAAGAGCAGTACGTC. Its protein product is CASSIDRFQEQYV.

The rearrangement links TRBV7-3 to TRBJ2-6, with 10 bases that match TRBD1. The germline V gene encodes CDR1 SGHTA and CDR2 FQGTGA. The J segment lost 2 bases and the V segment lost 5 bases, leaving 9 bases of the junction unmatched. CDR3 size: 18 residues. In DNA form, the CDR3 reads TGTGCCAGCAGCCTCACCCGGACAGGGGGAGCTGGGGCCAACGTCCTGACTTTC. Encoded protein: CASSLTRTGGAGANVLTF.

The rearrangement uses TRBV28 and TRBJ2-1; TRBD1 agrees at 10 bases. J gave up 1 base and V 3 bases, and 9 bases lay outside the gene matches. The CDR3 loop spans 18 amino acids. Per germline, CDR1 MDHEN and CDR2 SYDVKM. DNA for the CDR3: TGTGCCAGCAGTTTTGGGGGACAGGGGATAGGGTCCTACAATGAGCAGTTCTTC. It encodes CASSFGGQGIGSYNEQFF.

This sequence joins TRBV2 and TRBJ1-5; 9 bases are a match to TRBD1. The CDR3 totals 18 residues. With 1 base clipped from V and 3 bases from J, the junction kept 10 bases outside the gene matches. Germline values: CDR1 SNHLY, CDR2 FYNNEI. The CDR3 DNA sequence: TGTGCCAGCAGTGAAGTGTGGGACAGGGTCTCCCTCAATCAGCCCCAGCATTTT. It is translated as CASSEVWDRVSLNQPQHF.

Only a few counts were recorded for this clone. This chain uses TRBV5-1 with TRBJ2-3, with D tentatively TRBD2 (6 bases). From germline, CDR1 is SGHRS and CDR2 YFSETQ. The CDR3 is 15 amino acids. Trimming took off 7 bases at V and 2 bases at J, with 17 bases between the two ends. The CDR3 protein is CASSPWAGITDTQYF. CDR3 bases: TGCGCCAGCTCTCCCTGGGCGGGAATCACAGATACGCAGTATTTT. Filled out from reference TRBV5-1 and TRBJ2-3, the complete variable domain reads KAGVTQTPRYLIKTRGQQVTLSCSPISGHRSVSWYQQTPGQGLQFLFEYFSETQRNKGNFPGRFSGRQFSNSRSEMNVSTLELGDSALYLCASSPWAGITDTQYFGPGTRLTVL.

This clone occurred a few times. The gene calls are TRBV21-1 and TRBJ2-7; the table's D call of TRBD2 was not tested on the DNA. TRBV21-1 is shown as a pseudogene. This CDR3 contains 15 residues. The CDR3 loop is CASSKCGRVPYEQYV. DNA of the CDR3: TGTGCCAGCAGCAAGTGCGGGAGGGTACCCTACGAGCAGTACGTC.

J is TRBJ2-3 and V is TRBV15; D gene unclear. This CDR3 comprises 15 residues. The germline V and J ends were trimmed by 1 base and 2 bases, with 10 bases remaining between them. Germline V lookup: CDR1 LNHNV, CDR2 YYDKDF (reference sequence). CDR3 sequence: CATSRGAQNTDTQYF. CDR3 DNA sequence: TGTGCCACCAGCAGAGGGGCCCAGAACACAGATACGCAGTATTTT.

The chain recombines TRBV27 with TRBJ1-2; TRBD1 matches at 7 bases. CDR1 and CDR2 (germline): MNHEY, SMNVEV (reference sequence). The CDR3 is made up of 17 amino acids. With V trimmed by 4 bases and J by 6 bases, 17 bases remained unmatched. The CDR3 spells CASSSLSLRGGRDGYTF. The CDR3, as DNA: TGTGCCAGCAGTTCCCTCTCTCTGAGAGGGGGCAGGGATGGCTACACCTTC.

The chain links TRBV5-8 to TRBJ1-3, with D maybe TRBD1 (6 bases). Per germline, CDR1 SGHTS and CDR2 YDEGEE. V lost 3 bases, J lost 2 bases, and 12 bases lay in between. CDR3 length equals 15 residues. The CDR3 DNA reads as TGTGCCAGCAGCTGGGGGGGCGCTGCTGGAAACACCATATATTTT. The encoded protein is CASSWGGAAGNTIYF.

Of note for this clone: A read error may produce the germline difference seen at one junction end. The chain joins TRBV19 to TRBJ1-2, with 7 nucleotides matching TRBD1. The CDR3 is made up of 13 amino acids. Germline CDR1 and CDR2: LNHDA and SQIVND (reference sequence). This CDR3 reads CASSIADRRATLF. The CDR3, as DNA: TGTGCCAGTAGTATAGCGGACAGGAGGGCCACGCTGTTC. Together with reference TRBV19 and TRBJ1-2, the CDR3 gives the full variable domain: DGGITQSPKYLFRKEGQNVTLSCEQNLNHDAMYWYRQDPGQGLRLIYYSQIVNDFQKGDIAEGYSVSREKKESFPLTVTSAQKNPTAFYLCASSIADRRATLFGSGTRLTVV.

This CDR3 is CASSLAGRGEAFF. The CDR3 DNA reads TGTGCCAGCAGCTTGGCCGGGAGGGGTGAAGCTTTCTTT. The chain uses TRBV5-6 and TRBJ1-1, with D possibly TRBD1 on 5 matching bases. Per the germline V gene, CDR1 is SGHDT and CDR2 is YYEEEE. The CDR3 is made up of 13 amino acids. Trimming removed 0 bases at V and 7 bases at J, with 10 bases between.

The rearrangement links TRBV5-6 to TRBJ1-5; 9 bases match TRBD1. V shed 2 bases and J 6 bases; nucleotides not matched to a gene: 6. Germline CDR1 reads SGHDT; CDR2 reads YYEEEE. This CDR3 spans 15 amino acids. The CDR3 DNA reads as TGTGCCAGCAGCTTCCTGGGACAGGGTAGTCAGCCCCAGCATTTT. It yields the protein CASSFLGQGSQPQHF.